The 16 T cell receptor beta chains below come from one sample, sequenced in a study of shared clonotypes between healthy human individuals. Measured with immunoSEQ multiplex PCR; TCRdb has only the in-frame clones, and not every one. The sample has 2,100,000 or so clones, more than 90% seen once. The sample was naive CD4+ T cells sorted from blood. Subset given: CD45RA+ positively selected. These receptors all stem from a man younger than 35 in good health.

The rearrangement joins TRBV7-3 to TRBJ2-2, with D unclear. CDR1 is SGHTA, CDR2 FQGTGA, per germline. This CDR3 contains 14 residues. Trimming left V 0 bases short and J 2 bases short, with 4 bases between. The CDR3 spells CASSLTVNTGELFF. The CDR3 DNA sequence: TGTGCCAGCAGCTTAACAGTCAACACCGGGGAGCTGTTTTTT. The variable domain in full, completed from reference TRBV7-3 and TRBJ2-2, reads GAGVSQTPSNKVTEKGKYVELRCDPISGHTALYWYRQSLGQGPEFLIYFQGTGAADDSGLPNDRFFAVRPEGSVSTLKIQRTERGDSAVYLCASSLTVNTGELFFGEGSRLTVL.

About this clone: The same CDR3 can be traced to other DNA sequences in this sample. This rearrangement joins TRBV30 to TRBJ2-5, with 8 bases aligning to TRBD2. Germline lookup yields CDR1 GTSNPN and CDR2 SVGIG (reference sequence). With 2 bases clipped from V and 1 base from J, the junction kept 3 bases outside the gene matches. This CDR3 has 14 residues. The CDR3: CAWSRGGSQETQYF. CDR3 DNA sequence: TGTGCCTGGAGTCGCGGGGGGAGCCAAGAGACCCAGTACTTC.

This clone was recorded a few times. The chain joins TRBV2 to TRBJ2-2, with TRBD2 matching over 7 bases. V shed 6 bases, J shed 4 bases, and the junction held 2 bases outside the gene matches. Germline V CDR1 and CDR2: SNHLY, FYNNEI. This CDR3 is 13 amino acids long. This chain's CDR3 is CASSGLVTGELFF. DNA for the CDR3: TGTGCCAGCAGCGGACTAGTCACCGGGGAGCTGTTTTTT. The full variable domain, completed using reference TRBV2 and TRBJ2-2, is EPEVTQTPSHQVTQMGQEVILRCVPISNHLYFYWYRQILGQKVEFLVSFYNNEISEKSEIFDDQFSVERPDGSNFTLKIRSTKLEDSAMYFCASSGLVTGELFFGEGSRLTVL.

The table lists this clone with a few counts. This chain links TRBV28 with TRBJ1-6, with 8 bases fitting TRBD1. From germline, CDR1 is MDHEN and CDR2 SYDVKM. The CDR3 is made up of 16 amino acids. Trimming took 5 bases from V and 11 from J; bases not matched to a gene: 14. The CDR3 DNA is TGTGCCAGCAGTGCGTCTGGGCAGGGGGCGTCGGCACCCCTCCACTTT. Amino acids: CASSASGQGASAPLHF.

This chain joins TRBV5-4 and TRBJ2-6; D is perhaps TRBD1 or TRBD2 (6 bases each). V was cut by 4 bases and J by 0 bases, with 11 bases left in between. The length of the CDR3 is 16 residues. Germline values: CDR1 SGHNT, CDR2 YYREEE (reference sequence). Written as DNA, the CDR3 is TGTGCCAGCAGCGGCGGGACACACTCTGGGGCCAACGTCCTGACTTTC. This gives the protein CASSGGTHSGANVLTF.

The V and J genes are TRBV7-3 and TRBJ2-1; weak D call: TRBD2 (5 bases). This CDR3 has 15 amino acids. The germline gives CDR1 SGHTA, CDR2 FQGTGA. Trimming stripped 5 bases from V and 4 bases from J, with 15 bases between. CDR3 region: CASSTGGRRYNEQFF. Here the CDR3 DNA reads TGTGCCAGCAGCACGGGCGGGCGGAGGTACAATGAGCAGTTCTTC.

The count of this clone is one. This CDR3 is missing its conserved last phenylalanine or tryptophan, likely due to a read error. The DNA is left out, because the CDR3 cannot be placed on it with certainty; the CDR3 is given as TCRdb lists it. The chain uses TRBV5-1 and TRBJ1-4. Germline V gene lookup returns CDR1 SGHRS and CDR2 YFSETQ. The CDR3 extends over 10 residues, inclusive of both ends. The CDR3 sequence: CASSLVGGPL.

CDR3: CASWPGGLSYNEQFF. As DNA, the CDR3 is TGTGCCAGCTGGCCCGGGGGGCTCTCCTACAATGAGCAGTTCTTC. V is TRBV6-7 and J is TRBJ2-1, with D perhaps matching TRBD2 (7 bases). TRBV6-7 carries the ORF label, with uncertain function. The CDR3 is 15 amino acids. The V end was cut by 8 bases, the J end by 0 bases, with 14 bases between.

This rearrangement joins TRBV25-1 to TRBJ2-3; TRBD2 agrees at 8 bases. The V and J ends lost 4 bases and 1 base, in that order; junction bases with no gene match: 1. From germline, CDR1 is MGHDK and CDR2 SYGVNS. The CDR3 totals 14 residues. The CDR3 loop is CASSGSGGTDTQYF. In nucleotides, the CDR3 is TGTGCCAGCAGTGGTAGCGGGGGCACAGATACGCAGTATTTT.

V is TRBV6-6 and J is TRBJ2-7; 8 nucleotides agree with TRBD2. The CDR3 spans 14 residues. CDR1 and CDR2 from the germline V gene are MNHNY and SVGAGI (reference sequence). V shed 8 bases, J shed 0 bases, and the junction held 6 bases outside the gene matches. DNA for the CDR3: TGTGCCAGCTGGGGAAGCGGGAGCTCCTACGAGCAGTACTTC. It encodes CASWGSGSSYEQYF.

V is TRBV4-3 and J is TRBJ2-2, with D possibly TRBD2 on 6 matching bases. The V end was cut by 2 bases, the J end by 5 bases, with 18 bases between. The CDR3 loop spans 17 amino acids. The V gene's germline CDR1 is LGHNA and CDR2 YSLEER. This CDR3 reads CASSQHFPGLITGELFF. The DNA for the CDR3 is TGCGCCAGCAGCCAACACTTTCCGGGACTCATAACCGGGGAGCTGTTTTTT.

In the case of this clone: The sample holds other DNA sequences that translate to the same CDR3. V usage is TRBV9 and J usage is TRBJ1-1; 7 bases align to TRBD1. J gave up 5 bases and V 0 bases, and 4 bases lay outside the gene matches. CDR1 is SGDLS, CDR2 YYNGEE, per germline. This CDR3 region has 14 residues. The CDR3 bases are TGTGCCAGCAGCGTAGGGTCAGGGGGGACTGAAGCTTTCTTT. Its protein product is CASSVGSGGTEAFF.

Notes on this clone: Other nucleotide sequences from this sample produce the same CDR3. CDR3 sequence (DNA): TGTGCCAGCAGCCTGACAGGGGGCGGTCAGCCCCAGCATTTT. The encoded protein is CASSLTGGGQPQHF. This chain joins TRBV7-2 and TRBJ1-5, with 10 bases lining up with TRBD1. The CDR3 extends over 14 amino acids. Germline-derived CDR1 and CDR2 are SGHTA and FQGNSA. V shed 5 bases and J 6 bases; nucleotides not matched to a gene: 4.

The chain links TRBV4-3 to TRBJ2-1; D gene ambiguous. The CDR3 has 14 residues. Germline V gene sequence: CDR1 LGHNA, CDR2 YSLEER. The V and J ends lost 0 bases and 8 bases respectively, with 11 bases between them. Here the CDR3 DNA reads TGCGCCAGCAGCCAAGACCATTCCCGGGATGAGCAGTTCTTC. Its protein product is CASSQDHSRDEQFF.

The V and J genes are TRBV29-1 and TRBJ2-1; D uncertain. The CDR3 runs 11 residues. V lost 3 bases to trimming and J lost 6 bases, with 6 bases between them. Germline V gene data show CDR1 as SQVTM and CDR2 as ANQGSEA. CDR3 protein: CSVEESNEQFF. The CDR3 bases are TGCAGCGTTGAGGAGTCCAATGAGCAGTTCTTC.

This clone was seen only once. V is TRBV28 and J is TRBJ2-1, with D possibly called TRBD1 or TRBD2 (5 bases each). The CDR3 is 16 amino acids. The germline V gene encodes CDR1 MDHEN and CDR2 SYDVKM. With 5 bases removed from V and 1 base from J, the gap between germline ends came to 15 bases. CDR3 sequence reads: CASSPPGPLSYNEQFF. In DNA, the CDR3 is TGTGCCAGCAGTCCGCCGGGACCCCTTTCCTACAATGAGCAGTTCTTC.